These 27 T cell receptor beta chains were sequenced from one sample in a study of blood T cell repertoires in COVID-19 (dated by TCRdb to the early 2020s). The library was built by means of the immunoSEQ multiplex PCR assay. Not all clones reach the TCRdb copy of this immuneACCESS table, which keeps in-frame sequences only. Checked studies attribute under half of the gap to unresolved V genes and leave the rest unexplained. Across this sample there are some 200,000 clones, with roughly 88% seen only once. The ten largest clones capture over 3% of the sample. Sequenced sample: PBMCs or T cells enriched from blood (not recorded which). The receptors here all came from a woman in her thirties or forties with acute COVID-19.

The rearrangement joins TRBV6-5 to TRBJ2-3, with D hard to call. The CDR3 loop spans 11 amino acids. Trimming pared 6 bases from V and 2 bases from J, leaving 3 bases between. Germline assignment: CDR1 MNHEY and CDR2 SVGAGI. The CDR3 sequence: CASRHTDTQYF. CDR3 coding DNA: TGTGCCAGCAGACACACAGATACGCAGTATTTT.

The genes are TRBV2 and TRBJ2-2, with D perhaps TRBD2 (7 bases). CDR1 is SNHLY and CDR2 is FYNNEI in the germline V gene. The CDR3 loop spans 15 amino acids. V was cut by 6 bases and J by 6 bases, with 17 bases left in between. The DNA for the CDR3 is TGTGCCAGCAGCGCCCGGGGGGCAATGGCCGGGGAGCTGTTTTTT. Amino acids: CASSARGAMAGELFF. The full variable domain, in which reference TRBV2 and TRBJ2-2 provide the parts outside the CDR3, is EPEVTQTPSHQVTQMGQEVILRCVPISNHLYFYWYRQILGQKVEFLVSFYNNEISEKSEIFDDQFSVERPDGSNFTLKIRSTKLEDSAMYFCASSARGAMAGELFFGEGSRLTVL.

The chain carries TRBV14 and TRBJ2-2; TRBD1 matches 10 bases. The V gene end was trimmed by 3 bases and the J gene end by 7 bases; junction bases not matched to a gene: 11. This CDR3 is built from 17 residues. CDR1 SGHDN and CDR2 FVKESK come from the germline V gene. The chain's CDR3 is CASSHDPGTGEIGELFF. For the CDR3, the DNA is TGTGCCAGCAGCCACGATCCCGGGACAGGGGAAATCGGGGAGCTGTTTTTT.

The chain is built from TRBV11-2 and TRBJ1-1; the D is unclear. This CDR3 comprises 16 residues. Germline V CDR1 and CDR2: SGHAT, FQNNGV. V was pared by 1 base and J by 1 base, with 13 bases between. The CDR3 DNA is TGTGCCAGCAGCTTAGGGTTGAGGAGGGAGAACACTGAAGCTTTCTTT. Translating gives CASSLGLRRENTEAFF.

The gene calls are TRBV19 and TRBJ1-4, with TRBD1 matching over 8 bases. V trimming: 5 bases; J trimming: 8 bases; junction bases outside the gene matches: 7. Germline CDR1 reads LNHDA; CDR2 reads SQIVND (reference sequence). The CDR3 runs 14 residues. Here the CDR3 reads CASSFDRGNEKLFF. The CDR3 DNA reads TGTGCCAGTAGTTTTGACAGGGGTAACGAAAAACTGTTTTTT.

CDR3 DNA sequence: TGTGCCAGCTCACCGAAAAGACAGGGGGCGGGCCCCCAGCATTTT. It specifies CASSPKRQGAGPQHF. The J gene is TRBJ1-5, the V gene TRBV18; 10 bases match TRBD1. The CDR3 is 15 residues long. V was clipped by 3 bases and J by 10 bases; unmatched bases: 9. Germline assignment: CDR1 KGHSH and CDR2 LQKENI.

CDR3 protein: CASSRVDNEQFF. The CDR3 DNA is TGTGCCAGCTCGCGGGTTGACAATGAGCAGTTCTTC. V and J are TRBV9 and TRBJ2-1, with D perhaps TRBD2 (5 bases). Trimming removed 7 bases at V and 5 bases at J, with 10 bases between. The CDR3 totals 12 residues. Germline CDR1 and CDR2: SGDLS and YYNGEE. Variable domain in full (rest from reference TRBV9 and TRBJ2-1): DSGVTQTPKHLITATGQRVTLRCSPRSGDLSVYWYQQSLDQGLQFLIQYYNGEERAKGNILERFSAQQFPDLHSELNLSSLELGDSALYFCASSRVDNEQFFGPGTRLTVL.

This clone was counted between two and nine times. The chain combines TRBV10-3 with TRBJ1-5; D is possibly TRBD1 (5 bases). Per the germline V gene, CDR1 is ENHRY and CDR2 is SYGVKD. V dropped 5 bases and J dropped 3 bases, with 8 bases sitting between them. The CDR3 runs to 13 residues. CDR3 residues: CAISTGDNQPQHF. The DNA of the CDR3 is TGTGCCATCAGTACAGGAGACAATCAGCCCCAGCATTTT.

The V and J genes are TRBV7-9 and TRBJ1-2, with a tentative D call TRBD1 (5 bases). The CDR3 sequence is 13 residues long. Germline assignment: CDR1 SEHNR and CDR2 FQNEAQ (reference sequence). The V gene lost 1 base and the J gene lost 3 bases, with 6 bases spanning the gap. In DNA, the CDR3 is TGTGCCAGCAGCTTAGTAGGGGACTATGGCTACACCTTC. Amino acids: CASSLVGDYGYTF.

This clone has more than one count but fewer than ten. The genes are TRBV5-1 and TRBJ1-4; D is unresolved. In germline, CDR1 is SGHRS, CDR2 YFSETQ. The CDR3 runs 16 residues. Trimming stripped 7 bases from V and 5 bases from J, with 21 bases between. The CDR3 DNA is TGCGCCAGCCGACCATATAACAGCGGCGGAAATGAAAAACTGTTTTTT. Amino acids: CASRPYNSGGNEKLFF.

J is TRBJ1-5 and V is TRBV6-5; tentatively, D is TRBD1 (5 bases). V lost 6 bases and J 3 bases, leaving 12 bases between the germline ends. CDR3 length equals 14 residues. Germline V gene data show CDR1 as MNHEY and CDR2 as SVGAGI. In DNA, the CDR3 is TGTGCCAGCAGAGCGACAGCGAACAATCAGCCCCAGCATTTT. Translated, it gives CASRATANNQPQHF.

V usage is TRBV7-9 and J usage is TRBJ2-7; 11 nucleotides match TRBD1. V trimming: 4 bases; J trimming: 7 bases; junction bases outside the gene matches: 12. CDR1 and CDR2 from the germline V gene are SEHNR and FQNEAQ (reference sequence). CDR3 size: 16 residues. The CDR3 sequence is CASSSPRDRGNREQYF. CDR3 sequence (DNA): TGTGCCAGCAGCTCCCCCCGGGACAGGGGGAACAGGGAGCAGTACTTC.

V and J are TRBV2 and TRBJ2-1; D might be TRBD1 (6 bases). This CDR3 has 14 residues. Trimming removed 6 bases at V and 9 bases at J, with 18 bases between. Per the germline V gene, CDR1 is SNHLY and CDR2 is FYNNEI. For the CDR3, the DNA is TGTGCCAGCAGACTACGAGGGACAAACCCTGAGCAGTTCTTC. Protein sequence: CASRLRGTNPEQFF. Full variable domain (remainder filled in from reference TRBV2 and TRBJ2-1): EPEVTQTPSHQVTQMGQEVILRCVPISNHLYFYWYRQILGQKVEFLVSFYNNEISEKSEIFDDQFSVERPDGSNFTLKIRSTKLEDSAMYFCASRLRGTNPEQFFGPGTRLTVL.

The chain is built from TRBV19 and TRBJ1-5; D is ambiguous. This CDR3 region has 12 residues. The germline V and J ends were trimmed by 8 bases and 3 bases, with 8 bases remaining between them. Germline V gene sequence: CDR1 LNHDA, CDR2 SQIVND (reference sequence). The CDR3 loop reads CASGDINQPQHF. The CDR3 DNA is TGTGCCAGTGGCGACATCAATCAGCCCCAGCATTTT.

The chain is built from TRBV21-1 and TRBJ1-1. TRBV21-1 is a listed pseudogene. This CDR3 is built from 15 residues. The CDR3 coding sequence is TGTGCCAGCAGCAAAAATGGCCGGAGGAGCACTGAAGCTTTCTTT. It yields the protein CASSKNGRRSTEAFF.

This chain joins TRBV2 and TRBJ2-2, with TRBD1 identical over 10 bases. V was pared by 8 bases and J by 5 bases, with 5 bases of the junction left unmatched. CDR1 is SNHLY, CDR2 FYNNEI, per germline. The CDR3 covers 14 residues. Here the CDR3 reads CASPRTGGTGELFF. CDR3 sequence (DNA): TGTGCCAGCCCTAGGACAGGGGGAACCGGGGAGCTGTTTTTT.

The rearrangement uses TRBV11-2 and TRBJ1-1; 10 nucleotides match TRBD1. This CDR3 spans 15 amino acids. Germline V gives CDR1 SGHAT, CDR2 FQNNGV. With 5 bases clipped from V and 0 bases from J, the junction kept 3 bases outside the gene matches. The CDR3 DNA sequence: TGTGCCAGCAGCGCGGGACAGGGGTTGAACACTGAAGCTTTCTTT. The encoded protein is CASSAGQGLNTEAFF.

The J gene is TRBJ1-3, the V gene TRBV30; D remains ambiguous. Deletions cut 0 bases from V and 4 bases from J, with 10 bases between. From germline, CDR1 is GTSNPN and CDR2 SVGIG (reference sequence). This CDR3 comprises 14 residues. DNA of the CDR3: TGTGCCTGGAGTGTGGAGGCCAGCGGAAACACCATATATTTT. This translates into CAWSVEASGNTIYF.

This clone was picked up a small number of times. This chain uses TRBV3-1 (or the pseudogene TRBV3-2) with TRBJ2-5; D gene ambiguous. Germline V gives CDR1 LGHDT, CDR2 YNNKEL (reference sequence). CDR3 length: 15 residues. V was pared by 5 bases and J by 2 bases, with 15 bases between. DNA of the CDR3: TGTGCCAGCAGCTACGACCTAACTAAACAAGAGACCCAGTACTTC. This translates into CASSYDLTKQETQYF.

The CDR3 nucleotides are TGTGCCAGCAGCTCAGACCAAGGGGGCCGCACTGAAGCTTTCTTT. Its protein product is CASSSDQGGRTEAFF. The rearrangement joins TRBV5-4 to TRBJ1-1, with TRBD1 matching 7 bases. Germline V gene lookup returns CDR1 SGHNT and CDR2 YYREEE (reference sequence). The CDR3 is made up of 15 amino acids. V was clipped by 3 bases and J by 4 bases; unmatched bases: 9.

The chain recombines TRBV9 with TRBJ1-2, with unresolved D. The CDR3 is 16 residues long. The V gene lost 0 bases and the J gene lost 0 bases, with 12 bases spanning the gap. The V gene's germline CDR1 is SGDLS and CDR2 YYNGEE. CDR3 in DNA: TGTGCCAGCAGCGTAGATCGGGAATCAGCTAACTATGGCTACACCTTC. Amino acid sequence: CASSVDRESANYGYTF. Drawing the rest from reference TRBV9 and TRBJ1-2, the complete variable domain is DSGVTQTPKHLITATGQRVTLRCSPRSGDLSVYWYQQSLDQGLQFLIQYYNGEERAKGNILERFSAQQFPDLHSELNLSSLELGDSALYFCASSVDRESANYGYTFGSGTRLTVV.

The rearrangement uses TRBV5-1 and TRBJ1-1, with D unresolved. The V and J ends lost 4 bases and 3 bases respectively, with 16 bases between them. The CDR3 is 15 residues long. CDR1 is SGHRS, CDR2 YFSETQ, per germline. CDR3 in amino acids: CASSPPAGLHTEAFF. The DNA for the CDR3 is TGCGCCAGCAGCCCCCCGGCGGGCTTGCACACTGAAGCTTTCTTT.

The chain joins TRBV11-2 to TRBJ1-1, with D unresolved. The CDR3 is 13 amino acids. Germline V gene lookup returns CDR1 SGHAT and CDR2 FQNNGV. V was trimmed by 1 base and J by 1 base, leaving 4 bases between them. CDR3 loop: CASSLGRNTEAFF. The CDR3, as DNA: TGTGCCAGCAGCTTAGGCAGGAACACTGAAGCTTTCTTT.

A note on this clone: The conserved final phenylalanine or tryptophan is absent from the CDR3, which likely points to a read error. J is TRBJ2-7 and V is TRBV27; 9 positions agree with TRBD2. This CDR3 comprises 17 residues. Germline V CDR1 and CDR2: MNHEY, SMNVEV (reference sequence). Germline trimming cut 3 bases from V and 4 bases from J; bases unmatched to any gene: 13. The CDR3 bases are TGTGCCAGCAGTTTCCGCCTTGATAGCGGGGGAGAGTACGAGCAGTACCTC. This encodes CASSFRLDSGGEYEQYL.

The chain recombines TRBV10-2 with TRBJ2-7; 8 bases map to TRBD1. CDR1 and CDR2 from the germline V gene are WSHSY and SAAADI. This CDR3 is 13 amino acids long. With V trimmed by 5 bases and J by 5 bases, 5 bases remained unmatched. In DNA, the CDR3 is TGCGCCAGCAGTAGGACAGGGAAAGACGAGCAGTACGTC. It encodes CASSRTGKDEQYV.

The chain links TRBV28 to TRBJ2-4, with 7 bases lining up with TRBD1. Germline CDR1 and CDR2: MDHEN and SYDVKM. The CDR3 has 15 amino acids. The ends lost 5 bases at V and 0 bases at J; junction bases unmatched: 4. The CDR3 DNA reads as TGTGCCAGCAGTCAGGGGGAGTTAGCCAAAAACATTCAGTACTTC. It specifies CASSQGELAKNIQYF.

V and J are TRBV19 and TRBJ1-5; a possible D gene is TRBD1 (6 bases). Germline V gene data show CDR1 as LNHDA and CDR2 as SQIVND (reference sequence). V lost 2 bases and J lost 2, with 10 bases in between. The CDR3 runs to 15 residues. CDR3 amino acids: CASSIQGSGNQPQHF. In DNA form, the CDR3 reads TGTGCCAGTAGTATACAGGGGAGCGGCAATCAGCCCCAGCATTTT.